A selection of T cell receptor beta chains follows, all from one sample in a study of read filtering for tumor transcriptome and immune sequencing. TCRdb fed the reads into MiXCR, producing one record per CDR3 protein. The sample includes about 39,000 distinct CDR3 sequences, approximately 14% of them seen just once. Material for sequencing was a population of CD138-negative cells sorted from bone marrow. The source is a donor aged 40 or over with multiple myeloma. The CDR3 runs from the conserved cysteine through the conserved F or W. Each record gives: D gene, V gene, J gene, clone size, CDR3 protein, CDR3 DNA. A D gene is named only where the DNA matches it firmly. Only some rows state a clone size, as once, few, many or a class for expanded clones.

d_call: -; v_call: TRBV7-8; j_call: TRBJ2-7; clone_size: many; cdr3_aa: CASSLEPGNEQYF; cdr3_nt: TGTGCCAGCAGCTTAGAACCAGGGAACGAGCAGTACTTC
d_call: -; v_call: TRBV6-6; j_call: TRBJ2-3; clone_size: many; cdr3_aa: CASKITDTQYF; cdr3_nt: TGTGCCAGCAAAATCACAGATACGCAGTATTTT
d_call: TRBD1; v_call: TRBV29-1; j_call: TRBJ2-7; clone_size: many; cdr3_aa: CSVTGQYYEQYF; cdr3_nt: TGCAGCGTTACGGGACAGTACTACGAGCAGTACTTC
d_call: -; v_call: TRBV12-3/TRBV12-4; j_call: TRBJ1-3; clone_size: many; cdr3_aa: CASRVAPQGWGSGNTIYF; cdr3_nt: TGTGCCAGCAGGGTAGCCCCACAGGGTTGGGGTTCTGGAAACACCATATATTTT
d_call: -; v_call: TRBV2; j_call: TRBJ1-5; clone_size: many; cdr3_aa: CASGQPQHF; cdr3_nt: TGTGCCAGCGGTCAGCCCCAGCATTTT
d_call: TRBD2; v_call: TRBV20-1; j_call: TRBJ2-3; clone_size: many; cdr3_aa: CSATRLAGGPSTDTQYF; cdr3_nt: TGCAGTGCCACCCGACTAGCGGGAGGCCCGAGCACAGATACGCAGTATTTT
d_call: -; v_call: TRBV5-1; j_call: TRBJ1-6; clone_size: many; cdr3_aa: CASSWDVGYNSPLHF; cdr3_nt: TGCGCCAGCAGCTGGGACGTTGGCTATAATTCACCCCTCCACTTT
d_call: -; v_call: TRBV29-1; j_call: TRBJ2-1; clone_size: -; cdr3_aa: CSVEGPGGFRDARPEQFF; cdr3_nt: TGCAGCGTTGAAGGGCCTGGGGGATTCCGGGACGCGCGGCCCGAGCAGTTCTTC
d_call: TRBD1; v_call: TRBV12-3/TRBV12-4; j_call: TRBJ1-3; clone_size: -; cdr3_aa: CASSQDRVSGSTIYF; cdr3_nt: TGTGCCAGCAGTCAGGACAGGGTCTCTGGAAGCACCATATATTTT
d_call: TRBD1; v_call: TRBV18; j_call: TRBJ1-5; clone_size: many; cdr3_aa: CASSPNRGESNQPQHF; cdr3_nt: TGTGCCAGCTCACCGAACAGGGGTGAAAGCAATCAGCCCCAGCATTTT
d_call: -; v_call: TRBV6-2/TRBV6-3; j_call: TRBJ1-1; clone_size: many; cdr3_aa: CASSYPTEAFF; cdr3_nt: TGTGCCAGCAGTTATCCCACTGAAGCTTTCTTT
d_call: -; v_call: TRBV12-3/TRBV12-4; j_call: TRBJ2-3; clone_size: many; cdr3_aa: CASLASAADTQYF; cdr3_nt: TGTGCCAGCCTAGCTAGCGCTGCAGATACGCAGTATTTT
d_call: TRBD2; v_call: TRBV12-3/TRBV12-4; j_call: TRBJ2-7; clone_size: many; cdr3_aa: CASSGLAGTYEQYF; cdr3_nt: TGTGCCAGCAGCGGACTAGCGGGAACCTACGAGCAGTACTTC
d_call: TRBD1; v_call: TRBV11-2; j_call: TRBJ1-5; clone_size: many; cdr3_aa: CASSSGQGWNQPQHF; cdr3_nt: TGTGCCAGCAGCTCGGGACAGGGATGGAATCAGCCCCAGCATTTT
d_call: -; v_call: TRBV20-1; j_call: TRBJ2-1; clone_size: -; cdr3_aa: CSARAVLRTAYKERFF; cdr3_nt: TGCAGTGCTAGAGCGGTTCTTAGGACTGCTTACAAGGAGAGGTTCTTC
d_call: TRBD2; v_call: TRBV9; j_call: TRBJ2-1; clone_size: many; cdr3_aa: CASSVDGTGGNEQFF; cdr3_nt: TGTGCCAGCAGCGTAGACGGAACGGGAGGCAATGAGCAGTTCTTC
d_call: -; v_call: TRBV20-1; j_call: TRBJ2-3; clone_size: many; cdr3_aa: CSARGRGFTDTQYF; cdr3_nt: TGCAGTGCTAGAGGTCGGGGCTTCACAGATACGCAGTATTTT
d_call: -; v_call: TRBV2; j_call: TRBJ2-5; clone_size: many; cdr3_aa: CASAGLWGETQYF; cdr3_nt: TGTGCCAGCGCGGGTCTCTGGGGAGAGACCCAGTACTTC
d_call: -; v_call: TRBV15; j_call: TRBJ2-1; clone_size: many; cdr3_aa: CATNRGPTLGLDEQFF; cdr3_nt: TGTGCCACCAACCGGGGGCCAACATTGGGGTTGGATGAGCAGTTCTTC
d_call: -; v_call: TRBV9; j_call: TRBJ2-2; clone_size: once; cdr3_aa: CASSVGGGPGIGGELFF; cdr3_nt: TGTGCCAGCAGCGTAGGCGGTGGCCCGGGGATAGGCGGGGAGCTGTTTTTT
d_call: TRBD1; v_call: TRBV28; j_call: TRBJ2-7; clone_size: many; cdr3_aa: CASRAGGKYEQYF; cdr3_nt: TGTGCCTCTCGGGCAGGGGGAAAGTACGAGCAGTACTTC
d_call: -; v_call: TRBV19; j_call: TRBJ1-5; clone_size: many; cdr3_aa: CASSMPGFNQPQHF; cdr3_nt: TGTGCCAGTAGTATGCCAGGTTTCAATCAGCCCCAGCATTTT
d_call: -; v_call: TRBV20-1; j_call: TRBJ2-7; clone_size: many; cdr3_aa: CSARDFSPVKLYEQYF; cdr3_nt: TGCAGTGCTAGAGATTTCTCCCCAGTAAAATTATACGAGCAGTACTTC
d_call: -; v_call: TRBV5-1; j_call: TRBJ2-7; clone_size: many; cdr3_aa: CASSGDPPNSYEQYF; cdr3_nt: TGCGCCAGCAGCGGGGACCCGCCGAACTCCTACGAGCAGTACTTC
d_call: -; v_call: TRBV10-3; j_call: TRBJ2-2; clone_size: many; cdr3_aa: CAISVGGLNTGELFF; cdr3_nt: TGTGCCATCAGTGTCGGAGGGCTCAACACCGGGGAGCTGTTTTTT
d_call: TRBD1; v_call: TRBV6-1; j_call: TRBJ1-5; clone_size: many; cdr3_aa: CASTTGTGGKDSNQPQHF; cdr3_nt: TGTGCCAGCACAACCGGGACAGGGGGTAAGGATAGCAATCAGCCCCAGCATTTT
d_call: -; v_call: TRBV12-3/TRBV12-4; j_call: TRBJ2-3; clone_size: few; cdr3_aa: CASSLHTDTQYF; cdr3_nt: TGTGCCAGCAGTCTCCACACAGATACGCAGTATTTT
d_call: -; v_call: TRBV24-1; j_call: TRBJ2-1; clone_size: many; cdr3_aa: CATSALGFASSYNEQFF; cdr3_nt: TGTGCCACCAGTGCCCTTGGCTTCGCAAGCTCCTACAATGAGCAGTTCTTC
d_call: -; v_call: TRBV20-1; j_call: TRBJ2-5; clone_size: many; cdr3_aa: CSAPAAAQLETQYF; cdr3_nt: TGCAGTGCGCCGGCGGCTGCTCAGTTAGAGACCCAGTACTTC
d_call: -; v_call: TRBV30; j_call: TRBJ1-2; clone_size: many; cdr3_aa: CAWSLRGSDYGYTF; cdr3_nt: TGTGCCTGGAGCCTGAGGGGGAGCGACTATGGCTACACCTTC
d_call: -; v_call: TRBV5-5; j_call: TRBJ1-2; clone_size: -; cdr3_aa: CASSLYGGSGDYGYTF; cdr3_nt: TGTGCCAGCAGCTTGTACGGAGGATCGGGGGACTATGGCTACACCTTC